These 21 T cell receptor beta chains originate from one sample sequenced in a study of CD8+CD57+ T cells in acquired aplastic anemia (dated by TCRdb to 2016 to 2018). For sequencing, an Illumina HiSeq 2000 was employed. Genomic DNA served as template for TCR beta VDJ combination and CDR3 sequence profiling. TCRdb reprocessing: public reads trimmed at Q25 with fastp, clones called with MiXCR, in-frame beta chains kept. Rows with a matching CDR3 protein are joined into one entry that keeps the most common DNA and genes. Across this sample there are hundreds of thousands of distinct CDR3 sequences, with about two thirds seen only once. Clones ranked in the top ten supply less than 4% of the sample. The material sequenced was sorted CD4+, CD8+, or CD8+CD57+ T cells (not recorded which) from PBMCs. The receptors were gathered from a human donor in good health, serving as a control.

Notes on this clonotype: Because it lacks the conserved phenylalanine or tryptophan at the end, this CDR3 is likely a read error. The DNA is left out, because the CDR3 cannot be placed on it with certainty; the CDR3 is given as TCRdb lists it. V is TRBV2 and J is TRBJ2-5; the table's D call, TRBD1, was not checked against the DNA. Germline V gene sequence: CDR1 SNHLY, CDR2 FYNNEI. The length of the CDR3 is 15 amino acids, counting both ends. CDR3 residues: CASMRGREYGYTFGS.

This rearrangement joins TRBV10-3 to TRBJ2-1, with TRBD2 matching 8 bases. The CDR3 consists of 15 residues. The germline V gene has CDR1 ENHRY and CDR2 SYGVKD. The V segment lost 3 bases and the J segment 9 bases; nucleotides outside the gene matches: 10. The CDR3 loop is CAISDGGRINGEQFF. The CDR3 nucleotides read TGTGCCATCAGTGACGGCGGGAGGATCAATGGTGAGCAGTTCTTC.

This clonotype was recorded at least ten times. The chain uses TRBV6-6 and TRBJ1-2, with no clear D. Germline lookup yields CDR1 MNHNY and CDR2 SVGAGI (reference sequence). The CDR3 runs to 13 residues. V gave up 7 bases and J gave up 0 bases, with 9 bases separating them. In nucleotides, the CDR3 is TGTGCCAGCACAGGACCGTCTAACTATGGCTACACCTTC. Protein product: CASTGPSNYGYTF.

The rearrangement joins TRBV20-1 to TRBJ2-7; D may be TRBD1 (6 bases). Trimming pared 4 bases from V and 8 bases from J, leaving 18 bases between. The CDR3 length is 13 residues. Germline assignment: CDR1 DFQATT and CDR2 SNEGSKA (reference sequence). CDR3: CSAIGQGSEKQYF. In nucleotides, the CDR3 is TGCAGTGCTATAGGGCAGGGGAGCGAAAAGCAGTACTTC.

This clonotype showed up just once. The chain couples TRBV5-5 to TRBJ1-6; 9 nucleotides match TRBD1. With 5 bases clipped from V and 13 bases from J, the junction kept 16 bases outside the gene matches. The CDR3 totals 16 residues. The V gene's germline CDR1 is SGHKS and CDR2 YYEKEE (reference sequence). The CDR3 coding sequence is TGTGCCAGCAGTTGGACAGGGCAGGGGACAGGGTCGCCCCTCCACTTT. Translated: CASSWTGQGTGSPLHF. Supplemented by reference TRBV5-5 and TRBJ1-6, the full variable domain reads DAGVTQSPTHLIKTRGQQVTLRCSPISGHKSVSWYQQVLGQGPQFIFQYYEKEERGRGNFPDRFSARQFPNYSSELNVNALLLGDSALYLCASSWTGQGTGSPLHFGNGTRLTVT.

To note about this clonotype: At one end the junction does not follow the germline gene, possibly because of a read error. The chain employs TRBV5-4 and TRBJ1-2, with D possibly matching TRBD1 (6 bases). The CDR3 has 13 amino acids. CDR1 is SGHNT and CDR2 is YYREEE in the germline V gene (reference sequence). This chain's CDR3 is CASSFPNREAYTF. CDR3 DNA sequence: TGTGCCAGTAGCTTCCCGAACAGGGAGGCCTACACCTTC.

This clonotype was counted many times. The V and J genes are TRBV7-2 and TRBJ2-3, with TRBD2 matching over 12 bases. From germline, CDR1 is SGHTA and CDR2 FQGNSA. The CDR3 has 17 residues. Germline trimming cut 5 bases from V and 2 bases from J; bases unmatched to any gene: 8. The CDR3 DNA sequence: TGTGCCAGCAGCAGAACTAGCGGGGGGCCCCTCACAGATACGCAGTATTTT. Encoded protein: CASSRTSGGPLTDTQYF.

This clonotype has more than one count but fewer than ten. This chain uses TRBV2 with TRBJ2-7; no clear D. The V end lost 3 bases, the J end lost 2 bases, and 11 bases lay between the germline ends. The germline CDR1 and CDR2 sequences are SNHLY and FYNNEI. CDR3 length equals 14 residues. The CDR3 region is CASSDWSGTYEQYF. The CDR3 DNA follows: TGTGCCAGCAGTGACTGGTCTGGAACCTACGAGCAGTACTTC.

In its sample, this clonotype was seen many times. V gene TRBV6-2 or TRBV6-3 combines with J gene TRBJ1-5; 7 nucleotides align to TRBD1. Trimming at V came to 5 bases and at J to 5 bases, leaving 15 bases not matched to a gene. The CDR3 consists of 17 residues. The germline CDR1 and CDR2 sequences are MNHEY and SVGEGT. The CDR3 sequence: CASSRLTGTVIDQPQHF. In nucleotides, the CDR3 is TGTGCCAGCAGTCGATTGACCGGGACAGTGATAGATCAGCCCCAGCATTTT.

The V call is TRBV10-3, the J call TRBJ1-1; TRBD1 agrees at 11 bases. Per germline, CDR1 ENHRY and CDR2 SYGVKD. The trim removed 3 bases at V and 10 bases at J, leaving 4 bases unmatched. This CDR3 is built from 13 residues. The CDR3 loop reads CAISDGQGARAFF. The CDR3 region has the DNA TGTGCCATCAGTGACGGACAGGGGGCGAGAGCTTTCTTT.

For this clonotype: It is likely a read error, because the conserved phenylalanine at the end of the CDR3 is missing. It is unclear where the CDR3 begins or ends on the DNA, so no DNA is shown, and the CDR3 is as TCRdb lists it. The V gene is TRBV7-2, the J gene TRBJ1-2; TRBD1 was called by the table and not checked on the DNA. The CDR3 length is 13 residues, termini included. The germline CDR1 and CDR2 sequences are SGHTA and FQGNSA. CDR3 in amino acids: CASSLARQGAYAQ.

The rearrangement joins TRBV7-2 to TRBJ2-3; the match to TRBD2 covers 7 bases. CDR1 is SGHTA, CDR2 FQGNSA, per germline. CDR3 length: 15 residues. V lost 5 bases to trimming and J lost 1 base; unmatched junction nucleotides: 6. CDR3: CASSPPAGGTDTQYF. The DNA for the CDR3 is TGTGCCAGCAGCCCACCGGCGGGGGGCACAGATACGCAGTATTTT.

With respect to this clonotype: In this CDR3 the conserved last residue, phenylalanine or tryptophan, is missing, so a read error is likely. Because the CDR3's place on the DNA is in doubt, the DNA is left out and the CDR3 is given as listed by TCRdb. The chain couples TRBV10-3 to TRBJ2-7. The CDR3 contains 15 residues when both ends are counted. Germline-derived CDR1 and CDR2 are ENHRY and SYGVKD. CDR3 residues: CAISDFDLSYDQYFG.

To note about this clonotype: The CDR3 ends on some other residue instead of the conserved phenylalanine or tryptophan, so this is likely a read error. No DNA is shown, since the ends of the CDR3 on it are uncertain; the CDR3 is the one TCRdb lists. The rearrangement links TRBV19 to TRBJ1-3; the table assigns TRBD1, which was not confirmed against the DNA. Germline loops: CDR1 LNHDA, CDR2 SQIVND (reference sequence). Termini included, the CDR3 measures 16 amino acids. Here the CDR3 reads CASSIGVGGYEHYFDL.

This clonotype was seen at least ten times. The CDR3 DNA sequence: TGTGCCAGTAGTATGGGTGTCAATGAGCAGTTCTTC. Residues: CASSMGVNEQFF. The V gene is TRBV19, the J gene TRBJ2-1; D is undetermined. Trimming took 3 bases from V and 6 from J, leaving 6 bases between them. This CDR3 spans 12 amino acids. In germline, CDR1 is LNHDA, CDR2 SQIVND (reference sequence).

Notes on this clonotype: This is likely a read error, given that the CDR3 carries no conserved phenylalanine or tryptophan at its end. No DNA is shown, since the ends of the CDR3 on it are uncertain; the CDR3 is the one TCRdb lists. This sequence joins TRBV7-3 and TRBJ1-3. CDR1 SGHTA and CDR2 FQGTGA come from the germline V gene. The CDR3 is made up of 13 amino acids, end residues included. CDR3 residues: CASSFSNTDAFFG.

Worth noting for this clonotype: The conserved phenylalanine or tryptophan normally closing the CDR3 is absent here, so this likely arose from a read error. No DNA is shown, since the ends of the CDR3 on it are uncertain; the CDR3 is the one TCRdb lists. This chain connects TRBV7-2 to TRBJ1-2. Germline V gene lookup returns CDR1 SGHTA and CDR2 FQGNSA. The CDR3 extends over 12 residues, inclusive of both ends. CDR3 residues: CASSLAGSGCTT.

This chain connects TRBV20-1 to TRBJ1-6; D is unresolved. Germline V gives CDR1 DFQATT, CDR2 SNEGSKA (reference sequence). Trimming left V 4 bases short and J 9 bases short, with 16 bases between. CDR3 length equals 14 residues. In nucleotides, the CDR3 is TGCAGTGCTACTCACACAATGAGCAGTTCACCCCTCCACTTT. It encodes CSATHTMSSSPLHF.

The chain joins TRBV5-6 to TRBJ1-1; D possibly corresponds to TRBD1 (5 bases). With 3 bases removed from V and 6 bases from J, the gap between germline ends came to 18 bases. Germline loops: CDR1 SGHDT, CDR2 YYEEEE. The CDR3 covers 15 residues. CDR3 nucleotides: TGTGCCAGCAGCTCGGGGGTGGGCGAGGGGTCTGAAGCTTTCTTT. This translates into CASSSGVGEGSEAFF.

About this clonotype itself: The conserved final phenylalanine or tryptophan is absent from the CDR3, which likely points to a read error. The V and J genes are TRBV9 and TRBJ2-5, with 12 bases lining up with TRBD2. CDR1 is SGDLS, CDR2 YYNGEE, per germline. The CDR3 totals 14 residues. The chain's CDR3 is CASRPSGGDETQYL. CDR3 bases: TGCGCCAGCAGACCTAGCGGGGGGGATGAGACCCAGTACCTC.

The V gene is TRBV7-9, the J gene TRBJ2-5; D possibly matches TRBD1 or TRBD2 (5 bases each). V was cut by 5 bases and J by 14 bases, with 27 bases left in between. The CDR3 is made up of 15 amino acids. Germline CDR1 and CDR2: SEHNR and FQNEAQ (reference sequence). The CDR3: CASSLLQEANEGYYF. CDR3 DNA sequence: TGTGCCAGCAGCCTCCTACAGGAGGCTAACGAGGGCTACTACTTC.